The 28 T cell receptor beta chains below come from one sample, sequenced in a study of blood T cell repertoires in COVID-19. Method: immunoSEQ multiplex PCR; TCRdb's copy keeps in-frame clones and lacks some. In the table there are about 140,000 clones, about 80% of which are singletons. What was sequenced was PBMCs or T cells enriched from blood (not recorded which). These receptor sequences come from a man aged 45-65 years in a cohort exposed to, infected with or recovered from COVID-19 (not recorded which).

This sequence joins TRBV9 and TRBJ1-5, with 8 nucleotides matching TRBD1. CDR1 is SGDLS, CDR2 YYNGEE, per germline. This CDR3 is 16 amino acids long. The J segment lost 5 bases and the V segment lost 0 bases, leaving 7 bases of the junction unmatched. The CDR3 protein is CASSVVETGDDQPQHF. The CDR3 region has the DNA TGTGCCAGCAGCGTAGTCGAGACAGGGGACGATCAGCCCCAGCATTTT.

This CDR3 reads CAWSTGDHQPQHF. In DNA, the CDR3 is TGTGCCTGGAGTACAGGGGACCATCAGCCCCAGCATTTT. The rearrangement joins TRBV30 to TRBJ1-5; 7 bases match TRBD1. This CDR3 has 13 amino acids. V dropped 2 bases and J dropped 5; count of bases not matched to a gene: 3. The germline gives CDR1 GTSNPN, CDR2 SVGIG (reference sequence).

The rearrangement links TRBV30 to TRBJ1-1; D uncertain. Looked up from germline, CDR1 is GTSNPN and CDR2 is SVGIG (reference sequence). The CDR3 is 13 residues long. Trimming left V 2 bases short and J 10 bases short, with 17 bases between. The CDR3 DNA is TGTGCCTGGAGTCCCCCTTCTCCCCTTTCAGCTTTCTTT. Translation gives CAWSPPSPLSAFF. Full variable domain (outside the CDR3, taken from reference TRBV30 and TRBJ1-1): SQTIHQWPATLVQPVGSPLSLECTVEGTSNPNLYWYRQAAGRGLQLLFYSVGIGQISSEVPQNLSASRPQDRQFILSSKKLLLSDSGFYLCAWSPPSPLSAFFGQGTRLTVV.

This rearrangement joins TRBV5-1 to TRBJ1-2; maybe TRBD1 (6 bases). V lost 4 bases and J 2 bases, leaving 15 bases between the germline ends. This CDR3 has 15 amino acids. Per germline, CDR1 SGHRS and CDR2 YFSETQ. CDR3 coding DNA: TGCGCCAGCAGCCCAGCGGGGGGCCAGAACTATGGCTACACCTTC. Amino acid sequence: CASSPAGGQNYGYTF.

This chain uses TRBV18 with TRBJ1-4, with 11 bases aligning to TRBD1. Germline CDR1 and CDR2: KGHSH and LQKENI. V lost 5 bases, J lost 10 bases, and 12 bases stayed unmatched. The CDR3 sequence is 16 residues long. The chain's CDR3 is CASSSTQGQGGGKLFF. CDR3 nucleotide sequence: TGTGCCAGCTCATCGACTCAGGGACAGGGGGGCGGAAAACTGTTTTTT.

V usage is TRBV7-2 and J usage is TRBJ1-2; the match to TRBD1 covers 10 bases. The CDR3 is made up of 14 amino acids. CDR1 and CDR2 (germline): SGHTA, FQGNSA. Losses at the gene ends were 5 bases for V and 3 bases for J; bases not matched to a gene: 3. This CDR3 is CASSRDRGDYGYTF. The CDR3 nucleotides read TGTGCCAGCAGCCGGGACAGGGGAGACTATGGCTACACCTTC.

This chain connects TRBV19 to TRBJ2-3; 10 positions match TRBD2. Per the germline V gene, CDR1 is LNHDA and CDR2 is SQIVND (reference sequence). The CDR3 is made up of 14 amino acids. Trimming at V came to 7 bases and at J to 3 bases, leaving 4 bases not matched to a gene. In DNA form, the CDR3 reads TGTGCCAGTACCTCAGCGGGGGGGACAGATACGCAGTATTTT. Encoded protein: CASTSAGGTDTQYF.

Points on this clone: The identical CDR3 is also encoded by other nucleotide sequences in the sample. The chain joins TRBV15 to TRBJ1-1; possible D gene TRBD1, 5 bases. This CDR3 is 14 amino acids long. V gave up 0 bases and J gave up 5 bases, with 10 bases separating them. The germline V gene has CDR1 LNHNV and CDR2 YYDKDF (reference sequence). CDR3 DNA sequence: TGTGCCACCAGCAGAGACAGGGCGGGAACTGAAGCTTTCTTT. Its protein is CATSRDRAGTEAFF.

The chain recombines TRBV6-6 with TRBJ1-3; no definite D call. The CDR3 runs to 13 residues. Germline-derived CDR1 and CDR2 are MNHNY and SVGAGI (reference sequence). V was trimmed by 4 bases and J by 4 bases, leaving 8 bases between them. The CDR3, as DNA: TGTGCCAGCAGTTGGGCCGTCGGAAACACCATATATTTT. It specifies CASSWAVGNTIYF.

The sample holds a few counts of this clone. This rearrangement joins TRBV28 to TRBJ1-2; the match to TRBD1 covers 7 bases. This CDR3 region has 13 residues. Trimming at V came to 7 bases and at J to 5 bases, leaving 7 bases not matched to a gene. CDR1 and CDR2 from the germline V gene are MDHEN and SYDVKM. CDR3: CASTPGQWYGYTF. In DNA, the CDR3 is TGTGCCAGCACTCCGGGACAGTGGTATGGCTACACCTTC.

V is TRBV24-1 and J is TRBJ2-3; D call uncertain. The germline V gene encodes CDR1 KGHDR and CDR2 SFDVKD. V lost 5 bases and J 5 bases, leaving 13 bases between the germline ends. There are 14 residues in the CDR3. The CDR3 DNA sequence: TGTGCCACCAGTGGTTCCGAGCCACGAGATACGCAGTATTTT. Its protein is CATSGSEPRDTQYF.

The rearrangement joins TRBV13 to TRBJ2-3; 8 bases line up with TRBD1. The CDR3 loop spans 17 amino acids. The V gene's germline CDR1 is PRHDT and CDR2 FYEKMQ (reference sequence). J gave up 2 bases and V 5 bases, and 12 bases lay outside the gene matches. In DNA form, the CDR3 reads TGTGCCAGCAGCGGAAGCCCCCAGGGGGCCGACACAGATACGCAGTATTTT. Translating gives CASSGSPQGADTDTQYF. Full variable domain (remainder filled in from reference TRBV13 and TRBJ2-3): AAGVIQSPRHLIKEKRETATLKCYPIPRHDTVYWYQQGPGQDPQFLISFYEKMQSDKGSIPDRFSAQQFSDYHSELNMSSLELGDSALYFCASSGSPQGADTDTQYFGPGTRLTVL.

This clone has more than one count but fewer than ten. The chain combines TRBV19 with TRBJ2-7, with D possibly being TRBD1 (5 bases). Germline-derived CDR1 and CDR2 are LNHDA and SQIVND (reference sequence). The germline V and J ends were trimmed by 4 bases and 0 bases, with 19 bases remaining between them. The CDR3 runs 17 residues. The CDR3 sequence: CASSTIWATESSYEQYF. CDR3 in DNA: TGTGCCAGTAGTACCATCTGGGCGACAGAGAGCTCCTACGAGCAGTACTTC.

The chain has TRBV27 and TRBJ1-4, with 10 bases that match TRBD1. After removal of 5 bases from V and 7 bases from J, the junction contained 7 bases not matched to a gene. The germline gives CDR1 MNHEY, CDR2 SMNVEV (reference sequence). The CDR3 loop spans 15 amino acids. The DNA of the CDR3 is TGTGCCAGCAGTAACCGACAGGGGGCTGGTGAAAAACTGTTTTTT. It specifies CASSNRQGAGEKLFF.

The V call is TRBV24-1, the J call TRBJ2-3; possibly TRBD1 for D (5 bases). Germline lookup yields CDR1 KGHDR and CDR2 SFDVKD. The CDR3 covers 15 residues. V gave up 3 bases and J gave up 2 bases, with 11 bases separating them. The CDR3 bases are TGTGCCACCAGTGATAAAGGACATTTCACAGATACGCAGTATTTT. It is translated as CATSDKGHFTDTQYF.

This clone was detected only a few times. CDR3 amino acids: CAWSMGQGAYGYTF. In DNA, the CDR3 is TGTGCCTGGAGTATGGGACAGGGGGCCTATGGCTACACCTTC. The J gene is TRBJ1-2, the V gene TRBV30; 12 nucleotides agree with TRBD1. The V and J ends lost 2 bases and 4 bases, in that order; junction bases with no gene match: 2. Germline-derived CDR1 and CDR2 are GTSNPN and SVGIG (reference sequence). CDR3 size: 14 residues.

V and J are TRBV30 and TRBJ1-1; TRBD1 agrees at 8 bases. This CDR3 is 14 amino acids long. The V gene end was trimmed by 1 base and the J gene end by 1 base; junction bases not matched to a gene: 2. Germline V gene data show CDR1 as GTSNPN and CDR2 as SVGIG (reference sequence). The CDR3 region has the DNA TGTGCCTGGAGTGGCGGGACAGGGAACACTGAAGCTTTCTTT. This encodes CAWSGGTGNTEAFF.

This clone was picked up a small number of times. J is TRBJ2-1 and V is TRBV2; the match to TRBD2 covers 9 bases. In germline, CDR1 is SNHLY, CDR2 FYNNEI. After removal of 6 bases from V and 5 bases from J, the junction contained 8 bases not matched to a gene. The CDR3 covers 15 residues. In DNA form, the CDR3 reads TGTGCCAGCAGGTATACTAGCGGGCCTGACAATGAGCAGTTCTTC. Translating gives CASRYTSGPDNEQFF.

The V gene is TRBV2, the J gene TRBJ2-3, with 8 positions matching TRBD1. After removal of 4 bases from V and 3 bases from J, the junction contained 9 bases not matched to a gene. The CDR3 covers 16 residues. The germline V gene encodes CDR1 SNHLY and CDR2 FYNNEI. CDR3 sequence: CASSGTGPFLTDTQYF. The CDR3 region has the DNA TGTGCCAGCAGTGGGACAGGGCCTTTTTTGACAGATACGCAGTATTTT.

The V call is TRBV19, the J call TRBJ2-1, with 7 positions matching TRBD2. Per germline, CDR1 LNHDA and CDR2 SQIVND (reference sequence). CDR3 length equals 14 residues. After removal of 3 bases from V and 5 bases from J, the junction contained 4 bases not matched to a gene. CDR3 nucleotide sequence: TGTGCCAGTAGTATGGGGGGGTTCCACAATGAGCAGTTCTTC. It codes for CASSMGGFHNEQFF.

This rearrangement joins TRBV7-8 to TRBJ2-1; D unresolved. The CDR3 is 14 residues long. The germline V gene encodes CDR1 SGHVS and CDR2 FQNEAQ. V shed 5 bases and J shed 6 bases, with 14 bases lying between them. CDR3 DNA: TGTGCCAGCAGCACCAGCGAACTGGGCAATGAGCAGTTCTTC. Protein product: CASSTSELGNEQFF.

The chain is built from TRBV10-2 and TRBJ2-7; 9 bases are a match to TRBD1. The V and J ends lost 0 bases and 3 bases, in that order; junction bases with no gene match: 0. Germline CDR1 reads WSHSY; CDR2 reads SAAADI. This CDR3 has 14 amino acids. For the CDR3, the DNA is TGCGCCAGCAGTGAGTCGACAGGGGGCTACGAGCAGTACTTC. Residues: CASSESTGGYEQYF.

The chain employs TRBV4-3 and TRBJ2-4; D is perhaps TRBD2 (6 bases). CDR1 is LGHNA, CDR2 YSLEER, per germline. V was shortened by 1 base and J by 4 bases, with 8 bases between the two germline ends. The CDR3 covers 14 residues. CDR3 protein: CASSQAGTKNIQYF. As DNA, the CDR3 is TGCGCCAGCAGCCAAGCCGGGACTAAAAACATTCAGTACTTC.

The J gene is TRBJ1-1, the V gene TRBV6-5, with 9 bases fitting TRBD1. The CDR3 sequence is 13 residues long. Unmatched junction bases numbered 5, after V lost 9 bases and J lost 3 bases. Germline CDR1 and CDR2: MNHEY and SVGAGI. CDR3 in amino acids: CASAGQGYTEAFF. DNA of the CDR3: TGTGCCAGTGCGGGACAGGGATACACTGAAGCTTTCTTT.

The V gene is TRBV4-1, the J gene TRBJ2-7, with D tentatively TRBD1 (5 bases). This CDR3 region has 15 residues. The V gene lost 3 bases and the J gene lost 0 bases, with 12 bases spanning the gap. Germline CDR1 is MGHRA and CDR2 is YSYEKL. The chain's CDR3 is CASSQRTRSSYEQYF. Written as DNA, the CDR3 is TGCGCCAGCAGCCAGCGGACACGGAGCTCCTACGAGCAGTACTTC.

The chain recombines TRBV5-1 with TRBJ1-2; tentatively, D is TRBD1 (5 bases). There are 13 residues in the CDR3. The V end was cut by 4 bases, the J end by 4 bases, with 11 bases between. Germline-derived CDR1 and CDR2 are SGHRS and YFSETQ. The CDR3 DNA reads as TGCGCCAGCAGCCCCTCGGGGGGCTATGGCTACACCTTC. This translates into CASSPSGGYGYTF.

The rearrangement joins TRBV10-3 to TRBJ2-3, with a tentative D call TRBD1 (5 bases). Trimming shortened V by 3 bases and J by 5 bases, and 9 bases separated the two germline ends. The CDR3 sequence is 13 residues long. Germline V gives CDR1 ENHRY, CDR2 SYGVKD. This CDR3 reads CAISDRELDTQYF. The CDR3 DNA reads as TGTGCCATCAGTGACAGGGAATTAGATACGCAGTATTTT.

This sequence joins TRBV7-8 and TRBJ1-1; D unresolved. The germline V and J ends were trimmed by 5 bases and 6 bases, with 7 bases remaining between them. The CDR3 is 11 amino acids. The germline V gene encodes CDR1 SGHVS and CDR2 FQNEAQ. Written as DNA, the CDR3 is TGTGCCAGCAGCCCGTGGCCTGAAGCTTTCTTT. Its translation: CASSPWPEAFF.